This TCR beta chain stems from a study of molecular identifiers for immune sequencing clone quantification. TCRdb redid the calling of the PCR reads with MiXCR, one entry per CDR3 protein. Of around 470,000 distinct CDR3 sequences in the sample, about 22% were seen once. As CD8+CD4-CCR7+CD45RA+ cells, naive CD8 T cells were sorted. Germline lookup yields CDR1 SGHTS and CDR2 YDEGEE. The CDR3 has 14 amino acids. V dropped 3 bases and J dropped 0 bases, with 9 bases sitting between them. V and J are TRBV5-8 and TRBJ1-1; no definite D call. This TCR came from a human donor in good health. Some libraries in this study had Jurkat cell RNA spiked in. Sequenced material: naive CD8+ T cells from blood, with Jurkat cell RNA spiked in. Noted subset: FACS-sorted CD8+CD4-CCR7+CD45RA+ naive T cells. CDR3 loop: CASSSINVNTEAFF. Here the CDR3 DNA reads TGTGCCAGCAGCTCCATCAACGTGAACACTGAAGCTTTCTTT.